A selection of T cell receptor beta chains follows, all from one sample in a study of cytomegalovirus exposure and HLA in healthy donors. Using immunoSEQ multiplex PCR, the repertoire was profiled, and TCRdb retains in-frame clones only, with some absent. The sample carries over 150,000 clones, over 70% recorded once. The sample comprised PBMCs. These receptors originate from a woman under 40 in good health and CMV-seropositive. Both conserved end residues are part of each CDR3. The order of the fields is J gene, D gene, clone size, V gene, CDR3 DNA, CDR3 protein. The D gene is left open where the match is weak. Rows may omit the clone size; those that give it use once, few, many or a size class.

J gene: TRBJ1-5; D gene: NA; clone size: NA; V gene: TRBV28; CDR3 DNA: TGTGCCAGCAGTCTCTCCTCTGGCAATCAGCCCCAGCATTTT; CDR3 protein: CASSLSSGNQPQHF
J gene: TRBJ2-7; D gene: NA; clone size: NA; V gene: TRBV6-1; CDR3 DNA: TGTGCCAGCAGTGAGTCTAGCGTAGAGCAGTACTTC; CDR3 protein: CASSESSVEQYF
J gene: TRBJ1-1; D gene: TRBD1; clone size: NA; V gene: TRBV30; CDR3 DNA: TGTGCCTGGGTTTACAGGGGTAGGGTCAACACTGAAGCTTTCTTT; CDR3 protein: CAWVYRGRVNTEAFF
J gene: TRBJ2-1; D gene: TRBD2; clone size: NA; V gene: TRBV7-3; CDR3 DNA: TGTGCCAGCAGCTCCGGACTAGCGGGATACAATGAGCAGTTCTTC; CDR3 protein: CASSSGLAGYNEQFF
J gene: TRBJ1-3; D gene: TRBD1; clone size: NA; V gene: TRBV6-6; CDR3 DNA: TGTGCCAGCAGCACTCGGGGGACAGGGGTCGGAAACACCATATATTTT; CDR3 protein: CASSTRGTGVGNTIYF
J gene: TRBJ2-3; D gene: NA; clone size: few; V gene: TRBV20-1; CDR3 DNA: TGCAGTGCTGCCGAGACTCCCGAGCAGTATTTT; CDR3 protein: CSAAETPEQYF
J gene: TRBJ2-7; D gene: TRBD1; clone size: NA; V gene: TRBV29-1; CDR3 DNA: TGCAGCGTTGAAGAGACAGGGGGATACGAGCAGTACTTC; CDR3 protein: CSVEETGGYEQYF
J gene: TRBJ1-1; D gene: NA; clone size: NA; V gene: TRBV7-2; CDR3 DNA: TGTGCCAGCAGCTTAAACAGGGACACTGAAGCTTTCTTT; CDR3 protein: CASSLNRDTEAFF
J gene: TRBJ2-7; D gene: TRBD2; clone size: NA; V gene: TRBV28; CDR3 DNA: TGTGCCAGCAGTTTGCCCCGGGAGGTCTACGAGCAGTACTTC; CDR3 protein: CASSLPREVYEQYF
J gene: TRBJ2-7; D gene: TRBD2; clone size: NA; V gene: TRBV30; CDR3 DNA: TGTGCCTGGATTGGGGAGCGGGACTCCTACGAGCAGTACTTC; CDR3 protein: CAWIGERDSYEQYF
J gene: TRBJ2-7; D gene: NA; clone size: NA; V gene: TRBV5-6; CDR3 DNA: TGTGCCAGCAGCTTGACAGGTTTCTACGAGCAGTACTTC; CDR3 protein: CASSLTGFYEQYF
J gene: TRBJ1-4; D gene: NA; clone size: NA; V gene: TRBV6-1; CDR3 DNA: TGTGCCAGCAGTGTTGGGGAGAAAGAAAAACTGTTTTTT; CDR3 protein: CASSVGEKEKLFF
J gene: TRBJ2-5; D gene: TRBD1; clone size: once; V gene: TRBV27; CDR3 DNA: TGTGCCAGCAGTTTACACCCGGGACAGGGGGCCTACCAAGAGACCCAGTACTTC; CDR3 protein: CASSLHPGQGAYQETQYF
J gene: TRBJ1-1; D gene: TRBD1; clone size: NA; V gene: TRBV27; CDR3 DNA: TGTGCCAGCAGTTTCGCGGGACAGGGGCTCACTGAAGCTTTCTTT; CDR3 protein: CASSFAGQGLTEAFF
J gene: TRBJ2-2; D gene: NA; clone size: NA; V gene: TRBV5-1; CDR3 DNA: TGCGCCAGCAGCCCAACAGGGCCCGGGGAGCTGTTTTTT; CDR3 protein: CASSPTGPGELFF